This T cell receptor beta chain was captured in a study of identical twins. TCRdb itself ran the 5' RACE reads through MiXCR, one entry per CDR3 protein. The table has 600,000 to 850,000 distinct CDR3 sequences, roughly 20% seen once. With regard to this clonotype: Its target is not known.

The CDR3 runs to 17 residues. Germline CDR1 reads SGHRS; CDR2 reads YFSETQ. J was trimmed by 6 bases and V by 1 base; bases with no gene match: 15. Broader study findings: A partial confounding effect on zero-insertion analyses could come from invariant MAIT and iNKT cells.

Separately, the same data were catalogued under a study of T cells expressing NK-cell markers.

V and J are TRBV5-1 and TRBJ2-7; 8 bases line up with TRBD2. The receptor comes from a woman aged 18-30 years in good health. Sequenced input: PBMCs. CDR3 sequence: CASSLFAVGQAGGEQYF. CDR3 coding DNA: TGCGCCAGCAGCTTGTTTGCAGTAGGGCAGGCGGGAGGCGAGCAGTACTTC.